This record looks at one TCR beta chain sequence and its context. Antigen: not known. Held in samples before DNA extraction were 1-10 million cryopreserved PBMC. The data were obtained in a study of long-term antiretroviral therapy in people with HIV. Findings of the study overall: The repertoire was dominated at all time points by clones expanded before ART.

Samples were assayed with immunoSEQ v3.0 at survey level. Profiled with immunoSEQ multiplex PCR; TCRdb holds only in-frame clones, not every one. Of tens of thousands of clones in the sample, over 80% were seen once. V was trimmed by 2 bases and J by 2 bases, leaving 7 bases between them. The germline CDR1 and CDR2 sequences are SGHVS and FNYEAQ. The CDR3 length is 13 residues. This clonotype originated in a young man with HIV. The V call is TRBV7-6, the J call TRBJ2-7; D remains ambiguous. The sample consisted of unsorted PBMCs, taken 4.3 years after starting antiretroviral therapy. The CDR3 sequence is CASSLYSTYEQYF. CDR3 nucleotide sequence: TGTGCCAGCAGCTTATATAGCACCTACGAGCAGTACTTC.